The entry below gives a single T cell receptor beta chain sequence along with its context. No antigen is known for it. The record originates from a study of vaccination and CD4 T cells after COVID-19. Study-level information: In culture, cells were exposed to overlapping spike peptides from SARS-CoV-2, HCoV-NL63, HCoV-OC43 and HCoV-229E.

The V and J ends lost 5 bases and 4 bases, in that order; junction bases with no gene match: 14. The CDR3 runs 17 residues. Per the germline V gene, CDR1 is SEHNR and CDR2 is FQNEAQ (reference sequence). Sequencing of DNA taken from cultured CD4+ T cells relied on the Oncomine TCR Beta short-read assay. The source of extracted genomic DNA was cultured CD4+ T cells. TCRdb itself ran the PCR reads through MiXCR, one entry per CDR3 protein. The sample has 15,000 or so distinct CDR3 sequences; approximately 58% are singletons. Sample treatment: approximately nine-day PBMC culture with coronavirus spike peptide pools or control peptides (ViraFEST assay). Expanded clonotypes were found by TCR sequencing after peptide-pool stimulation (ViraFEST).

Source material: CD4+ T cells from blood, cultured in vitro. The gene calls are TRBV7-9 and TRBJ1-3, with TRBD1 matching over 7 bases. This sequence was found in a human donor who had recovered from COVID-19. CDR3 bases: TGTGCCAGCAGCCGGGGAACAGGGGCTTTGTTGGGAAACACCATATATTTT. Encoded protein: CASSRGTGALLGNTIYF.